The text below deals with one T cell receptor (beta chain). Its specificity is unknown. This entry is derived from a study of T cell responses to AZD1222 COVID-19 vaccine. General observations from the study: Nearly half of spike-specific TCRs reportedly target variant regions that are unmutated in the B.1.351 and B.1.1.7 variants. A mostly white British donor set with more females was recruited, and clonal diversity was possibly underestimated. Spike-wide vaccine-associated CD4 TCRs dominated at 160-218 and 743-854.

Trimming shortened V by 2 bases and J by 8 bases, and 15 bases separated the two germline ends. The CDR3 extends over 14 amino acids. Per the germline V gene, CDR1 is MNHEY and CDR2 is SMNVEV (reference sequence). Using immunoSEQ multiplex PCR, the repertoire was profiled, and TCRdb retains in-frame clones only, with some absent. In the table there are tens of thousands of clones, almost 80% of which are singletons. This chain links TRBV27 with TRBJ1-2; tentative D call: TRBD1 (5 bases). This TCR derives from an adult in good health. The source was peripheral blood, collected on day 0 of AZD1222 vaccination. Written as DNA, the CDR3 is TGTGCCAGCAGTTTAGGGGCCTCCTGGGGAGGCTACACCTTC. This gives the protein CASSLGASWGGYTF.